Listed here are 5 T cell receptor beta chains from one sample, sequenced in a study of T cell responses to AZD1222 COVID-19 vaccine. Data came from immunoSEQ multiplex PCR; TCRdb stores just in-frame clones and leaves some out. The repertoire includes roughly 100,000 clones, about 90% of them detected once, and more than 15% sits in the top ten. The sequencing here drew on peripheral blood, taken on day 0 of AZD1222 vaccination. The source of these receptors is an adult in good health.

This clone was seen once. The rearrangement links TRBV5-1 to TRBJ1-5, with TRBD1 matching 9 bases. Germline V CDR1 and CDR2: SGHRS, YFSETQ. Germline trimming cut 4 bases from V and 7 bases from J; bases unmatched to any gene: 6. The CDR3 contains 14 residues. The CDR3 region has the DNA TGCGCCAGCAGCCCACAGGGGGCAGGGCAGCCCCAGCATTTT. Protein product: CASSPQGAGQPQHF.

The chain couples TRBV5-1 to TRBJ1-1, with D uncertain. The CDR3 runs to 13 residues. The germline V gene encodes CDR1 SGHRS and CDR2 YFSETQ. Trimming cost V 3 bases and J 1 base, with 7 bases left between them. This CDR3 is CASSSRENTEAFF. As DNA, the CDR3 is TGCGCCAGCAGCTCGAGGGAGAACACTGAAGCTTTCTTT.

The chain links TRBV27 to TRBJ2-3; D call uncertain. V gave up 9 bases and J gave up 0 bases, with 10 bases separating them. Germline CDR1 is MNHEY and CDR2 is SMNVEV (reference sequence). The CDR3 length is 13 residues. The DNA for the CDR3 is TGTGCCAGTTCGTGGCGGAGCACAGATACGCAGTATTTT. Translating it yields CASSWRSTDTQYF.

This clone was seen a single time. Distinct nucleotide sequences in the sample also encode this CDR3. V and J are TRBV7-9 and TRBJ2-7; 7 nucleotides align to TRBD2. The CDR3 has 16 amino acids. Trimming took 4 bases from V and 1 from J; bases not matched to a gene: 10. The germline CDR1 and CDR2 sequences are SEHNR and FQNEAQ (reference sequence). CDR3 in DNA: TGTGCCAGCAGCTCCACTAGTGCGGGAGAGTCCTACGAGCAGTACTTC. It specifies CASSSTSAGESYEQYF.

The chain is built from TRBV2 and TRBJ2-2, with D possibly TRBD1 on 6 matching bases. The CDR3 has 15 amino acids. Trimming stripped 4 bases from V and 0 bases from J, with 9 bases between. Germline CDR1 is SNHLY and CDR2 is FYNNEI. CDR3 sequence reads: CASSGDNANTGELFF. The DNA of the CDR3 is TGTGCCAGCAGTGGGGACAACGCGAACACCGGGGAGCTGTTTTTT.